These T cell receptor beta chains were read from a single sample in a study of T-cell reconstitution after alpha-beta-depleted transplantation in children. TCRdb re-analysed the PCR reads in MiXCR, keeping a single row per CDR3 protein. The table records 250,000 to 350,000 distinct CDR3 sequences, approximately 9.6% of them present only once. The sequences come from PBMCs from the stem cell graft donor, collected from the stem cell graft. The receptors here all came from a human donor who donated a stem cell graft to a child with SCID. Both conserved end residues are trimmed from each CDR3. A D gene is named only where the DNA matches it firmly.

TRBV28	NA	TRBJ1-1	ASSLRGAEAF
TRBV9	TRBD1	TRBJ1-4	ASSVDQGAAYEKLF
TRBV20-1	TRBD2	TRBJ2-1	SAQTSGGYGDQF
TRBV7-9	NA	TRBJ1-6	ASSLDSPLH
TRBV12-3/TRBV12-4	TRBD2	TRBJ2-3	ASSRRPREGDTQY
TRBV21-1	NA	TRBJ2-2	ASSLYPGLANTGELF
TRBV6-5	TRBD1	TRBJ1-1	ASNRDRVAF
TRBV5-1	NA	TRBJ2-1	ASSLTPPAYNEQF
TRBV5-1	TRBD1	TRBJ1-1	ASSTGDMNTEAF
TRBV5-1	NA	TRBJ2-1	ASSLAFEVQYPMV
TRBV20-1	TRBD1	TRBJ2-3	SAPSTGAADTQY
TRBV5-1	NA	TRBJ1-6	ASSLGGATTNSPLH
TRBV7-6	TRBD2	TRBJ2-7	ASSLARGSFYEQY
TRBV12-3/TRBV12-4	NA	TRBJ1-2	ASSSTVNYGYT
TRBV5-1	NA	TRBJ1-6	ASSEQDSRALH
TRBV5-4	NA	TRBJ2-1	ASSFRGEQF
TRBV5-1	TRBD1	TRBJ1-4	ASSLGDRGRRDEKLF
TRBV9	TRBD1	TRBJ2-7	ASSVGGDRGSHEQY
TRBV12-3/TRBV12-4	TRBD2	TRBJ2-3	ASSLRAGTSAPDTQY
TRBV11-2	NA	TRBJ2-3	ASTQGLADTQY
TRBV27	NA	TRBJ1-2	ASSPQLSNYGYT
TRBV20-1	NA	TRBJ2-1	SAREGTNSYNEQF
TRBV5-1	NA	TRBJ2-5	ASSPSQGKETQY
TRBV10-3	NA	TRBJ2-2	ATLSPFGGRRNGELF
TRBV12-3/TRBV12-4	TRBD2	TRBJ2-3	ASSRRLAGGPQY
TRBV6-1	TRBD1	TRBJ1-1	ASRGQGRANTEAF
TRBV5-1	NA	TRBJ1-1	ASSLEFPGREAF
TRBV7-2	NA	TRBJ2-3	ASVRQGTDTQY
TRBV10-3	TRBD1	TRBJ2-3	AISAGTGLSTDTQY
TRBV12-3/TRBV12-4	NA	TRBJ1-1	ASTLRGTGEAF
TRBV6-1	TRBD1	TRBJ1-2	ASNPVRTGRNYGYT
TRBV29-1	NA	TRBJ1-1	SSGGANTEAF
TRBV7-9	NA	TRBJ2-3	ASSFAQGDSTDTQY
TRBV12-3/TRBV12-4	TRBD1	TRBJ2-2	ASGQGAAGELF
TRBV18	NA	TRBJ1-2	ASSRYRDGYT
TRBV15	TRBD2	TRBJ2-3	ATSREASGGTDTQY
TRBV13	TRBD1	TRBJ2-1	ASSYTRGHEQF
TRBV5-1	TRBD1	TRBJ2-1	ASSLADWTGGNEQF
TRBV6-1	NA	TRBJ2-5	ASTPGPPLPETQY
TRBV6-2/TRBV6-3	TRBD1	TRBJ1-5	ASGGQMFNQPQH
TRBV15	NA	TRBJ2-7	ATSRVGYEQY
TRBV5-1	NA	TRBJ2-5	ASSFVQGGQETQY
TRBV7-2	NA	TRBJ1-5	ASSLRQADQPQH
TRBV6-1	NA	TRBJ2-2	ASSVTELNTGELF
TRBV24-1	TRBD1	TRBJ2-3	ATSTGAVTDTQY
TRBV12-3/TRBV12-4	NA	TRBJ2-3	ASTLERTQLTDTQY